The 26 T cell receptor beta chains below all came from one sample that was sequenced in a study of cytomegalovirus exposure and HLA in healthy donors. PCR was performed using 60 Vbeta and 13 Jbeta primers. Libraries were prepared by immunoSEQ multiplex PCR; TCRdb keeps only in-frame clonotypes and omits some of them. The sample spans more than 95,000 clones; the ten largest clones claim 2.5% to 3%. Sequenced input: PBMCs. These receptor sequences come from a man aged 30 to 39 in good health and CMV-seronegative.

The chain joins TRBV4-3 to TRBJ2-1; 8 nucleotides align to TRBD2. The CDR3 contains 16 residues. Germline lookup yields CDR1 LGHNA and CDR2 YSLEER. J gave up 7 bases and V 0 bases, and 8 bases lay outside the gene matches. The CDR3 bases are TGCGCCAGCAGCCAAGATGAAATAGCGGGAAGGAATGAGCAGTTCTTC. Encoded protein: CASSQDEIAGRNEQFF.

The chain recombines TRBV4-1 with TRBJ2-7, with 9 positions matching TRBD2. This CDR3 is 15 amino acids long. Germline CDR1 is MGHRA and CDR2 is YSYEKL. V lost 0 bases, J lost 5 bases, and 5 bases stayed unmatched. The CDR3: CASSQDLGTSNEQYF. In nucleotides, the CDR3 is TGCGCCAGCAGCCAAGACCTTGGGACTAGCAACGAGCAGTACTTC.

The rearrangement uses TRBV27 and TRBJ1-4, with 7 positions matching TRBD1. The V gene's germline CDR1 is MNHEY and CDR2 SMNVEV (reference sequence). The CDR3 consists of 15 residues. Germline trimming cut 0 bases from V and 8 bases from J; bases unmatched to any gene: 6. CDR3 nucleotides: TGTGCCAGCAGTTTATCGGGGACAGAGCCCGAAAAACTGTTTTTT. This sequence encodes CASSLSGTEPEKLFF. The full variable domain, in which reference TRBV27 and TRBJ1-4 provide the parts outside the CDR3, is EAQVTQNPRYLITVTGKKLTVTCSQNMNHEYMSWYRQDPGLGLRQIYYSMNVEVTDKGDVPEGYKVSRKEKRNFPLILESPSPNQTSLYFCASSLSGTEPEKLFFGSGTQLSVL.

The chain has TRBV6-5 and TRBJ2-5; 11 positions agree with TRBD2. Germline CDR1 MNHEY, CDR2 SVGAGI. Trimming took 5 bases from V and 2 from J; bases not matched to a gene: 4. This CDR3 spans 15 amino acids. In nucleotides, the CDR3 is TGTGCCAGCAGTCTGACTAGCGGGGATCAAGAGACCCAGTACTTC. This codes for CASSLTSGDQETQYF.

The V call is TRBV9, the J call TRBJ1-5; D remains ambiguous. CDR1 and CDR2 (germline): SGDLS, YYNGEE. The V gene lost 4 bases and the J gene lost 7 bases, with 15 bases spanning the gap. The CDR3 is 14 residues long. In DNA, the CDR3 is TGTGCCAGCAGCTCCGGACGGGGTGGACAGCCCCAGCATTTT. Protein: CASSSGRGGQPQHF.

The rearrangement joins TRBV5-1 to TRBJ2-7; weak D call: TRBD1 (6 bases). CDR1 SGHRS and CDR2 YFSETQ come from the germline V gene. V gave up 3 bases and J gave up 6 bases, with 10 bases separating them. The CDR3 covers 12 residues. The CDR3 DNA sequence: TGCGCCAGCAGCTCTACAGGGAGCGAGCAGTACTTC. Translation gives CASSSTGSEQYF.

The chain employs TRBV5-1 and TRBJ2-3; possible D gene TRBD2, 5 bases. CDR1 is SGHRS and CDR2 is YFSETQ in the germline V gene. Deletions cut 4 bases from V and 2 bases from J, with 11 bases between. This CDR3 contains 14 residues. CDR3 region: CASSLAGPTDTQYF. CDR3 DNA: TGCGCCAGCAGCCTCGCGGGCCCCACAGATACGCAGTATTTT.

This chain connects TRBV7-2 to TRBJ2-3, with D possibly being TRBD1 (6 bases). V was trimmed by 5 bases and J by 7 bases, leaving 13 bases between them. Looked up from germline, CDR1 is SGHTA and CDR2 is FQGNSA. This CDR3 is 13 amino acids long. This CDR3 reads CASSNRDIHTQYF. The CDR3 DNA sequence: TGTGCCAGCAGCAACCGGGACATACATACGCAGTATTTT. The entire variable domain, with the rest obtained from reference TRBV7-2 and TRBJ2-3, is as follows: GAGVSQSPSNKVTEKGKDVELRCDPISGHTALYWYRQSLGQGLEFLIYFQGNSAPDKSGLPSDRFSAERTGGSVSTLTIQRTQQEDSAVYLCASSNRDIHTQYFGPGTRLTVL.

The chain couples TRBV27 to TRBJ2-7; no firm D call. V was shortened by 0 bases and J by 0 bases, with 6 bases between the two germline ends. The germline V gene encodes CDR1 MNHEY and CDR2 SMNVEV (reference sequence). This CDR3 has 14 amino acids. The CDR3 DNA follows: TGTGCCAGCAGTTTATCACTGAGCTCCTACGAGCAGTACTTC. Encoded protein: CASSLSLSSYEQYF.

The V gene is TRBV19, the J gene TRBJ1-1, with a possible D match to TRBD1 (5 bases). Between the trimmed V and J ends, which lost 2 bases and 3 bases, there was a span of 13 bases. The CDR3 has 15 amino acids. Germline V gives CDR1 LNHDA, CDR2 SQIVND (reference sequence). In nucleotides, the CDR3 is TGTGCCAGTAGTATATCGGGGGGAGGAGACACTGAAGCTTTCTTT. This encodes CASSISGGGDTEAFF.

The chain joins TRBV10-1 to TRBJ2-7, with a possible D match to TRBD2 (6 bases). This CDR3 has 17 amino acids. Trimming shortened V by 4 bases and J by 5 bases, and 24 bases separated the two germline ends. Per the germline V gene, CDR1 is WNHNN and CDR2 is SYGVQD (reference sequence). CDR3: CASSGEKRVTSVHEQYF. The CDR3 DNA sequence: TGCGCCAGCAGTGGGGAGAAGCGGGTAACTTCAGTCCACGAGCAGTACTTC.

The genes are TRBV7-9 and TRBJ2-4; the match to TRBD1 covers 8 bases. CDR1 SEHNR and CDR2 FQNEAQ come from the germline V gene (reference sequence). This CDR3 region has 18 residues. The junction had 10 bases not matched to a gene; V was cut back by 0 bases and J by 3 bases. The CDR3 protein is CASSLAEWNRGSKNIQYF. DNA of the CDR3: TGTGCCAGCAGCTTAGCGGAGTGGAACAGGGGGAGCAAAAACATTCAGTACTTC.

This chain links TRBV25-1 with TRBJ1-1, with a possible D match to TRBD1 (5 bases). CDR3 length equals 13 residues. Per germline, CDR1 MGHDK and CDR2 SYGVNS. V was cut by 5 bases and J by 8 bases, with 15 bases left in between. The CDR3 is CASSRAGVVEAFF. In nucleotides, the CDR3 is TGTGCCAGCAGTCGGGCGGGGGTAGTCGAAGCTTTCTTT.

J is TRBJ2-3 and V is TRBV2, with TRBD2 identical over 10 bases. Germline loops: CDR1 SNHLY, CDR2 FYNNEI. CDR3 length equals 15 residues. J was trimmed by 3 bases and V by 4 bases; bases with no gene match: 4. In nucleotides, the CDR3 is TGTGCCAGCAGTGGCACTAGCGGGATTACAGATACGCAGTATTTT. Translated: CASSGTSGITDTQYF.

The chain links TRBV5-4 to TRBJ2-1, with D uncertain. The germline V gene encodes CDR1 SGHNT and CDR2 YYREEE (reference sequence). V was clipped by 3 bases and J by 0 bases, with 16 bases between them. The CDR3 covers 17 residues. Written as DNA, the CDR3 is TGTGCCAGCAGCTCGTCCCGTCGGTCGAGCTCCTACAATGAGCAGTTCTTC. It specifies CASSSSRRSSSYNEQFF. The complete variable domain, with remaining parts taken from reference TRBV5-4 and TRBJ2-1, reads ETGVTQSPTHLIKTRGQQVTLRCSSQSGHNTVSWYQQALGQGPQFIFQYYREEENGRGNFPPRFSGLQFPNYSSELNVNALELDDSALYLCASSSSRRSSSYNEQFFGPGTRLTVL.

The rearrangement uses TRBV19 and TRBJ2-1; D may be TRBD2 (6 bases). The V gene's germline CDR1 is LNHDA and CDR2 SQIVND (reference sequence). Trimming shortened V by 5 bases and J by 10 bases, and 12 bases separated the two germline ends. The CDR3 is 12 residues long. CDR3 nucleotide sequence: TGTGCCAGTAGTCGGGGGTTCATAGAGCAGTTCTTC. Translating gives CASSRGFIEQFF.

The chain combines TRBV10-3 with TRBJ1-2; a weak D match, TRBD1 (5 bases). The V gene's germline CDR1 is ENHRY and CDR2 SYGVKD. With 0 bases removed from V and 0 bases from J, the gap between germline ends came to 8 bases. The CDR3 is made up of 15 amino acids. CDR3 sequence: CAISESRVANYGYTF. For the CDR3, the DNA is TGTGCCATCAGTGAGTCCAGGGTAGCTAACTATGGCTACACCTTC.

The chain employs TRBV10-1 and TRBJ2-5; D is unclear. The CDR3 sequence is 13 residues long. The germline V gene has CDR1 WNHNN and CDR2 SYGVQD (reference sequence). With 5 bases removed from V and 5 bases from J, the gap between germline ends came to 12 bases. The CDR3 loop reads CASSPGWQETQYF. The CDR3 nucleotides read TGCGCCAGCAGTCCCGGGTGGCAGGAGACCCAGTACTTC.

The chain carries TRBV2 and TRBJ2-1; the match to TRBD2 covers 11 bases. Per the germline V gene, CDR1 is SNHLY and CDR2 is FYNNEI. After removal of 11 bases from V and 4 bases from J, the junction contained 7 bases not matched to a gene. The CDR3 is 14 amino acids. The CDR3 DNA follows: TGTGCCGCCGTAGCGGGAGGGCCGTACAATGAGCAGTTCTTC. Translating gives CAAVAGGPYNEQFF.

The V and J genes are TRBV5-1 and TRBJ2-7; D is uncertain. The V end was cut by 2 bases, the J end by 2 bases, with 8 bases between. The germline CDR1 and CDR2 sequences are SGHRS and YFSETQ. There are 13 residues in the CDR3. CDR3 sequence (DNA): TGCGCCAGCAGCTTACAGACCCCCTACGAGCAGTACTTC. Its protein product is CASSLQTPYEQYF. Full variable domain (outside the CDR3, taken from reference TRBV5-1 and TRBJ2-7): KAGVTQTPRYLIKTRGQQVTLSCSPISGHRSVSWYQQTPGQGLQFLFEYFSETQRNKGNFPGRFSGRQFSNSRSEMNVSTLELGDSALYLCASSLQTPYEQYFGPGTRLTVT.

The chain combines TRBV19 with TRBJ2-5; D may be TRBD1 (6 bases). The CDR3 runs 12 residues. Germline-derived CDR1 and CDR2 are LNHDA and SQIVND (reference sequence). V dropped 4 bases and J dropped 3 bases, with 6 bases sitting between them. The CDR3 region has the DNA TGTGCCAGTAGTACAGGGGAAGAGACCCAGTACTTC. It yields the protein CASSTGEETQYF.

The genes are TRBV9 and TRBJ1-3; D perhaps matches TRBD1 (6 bases). V lost 3 bases, J lost 0 bases, and 10 bases lay in between. The V gene's germline CDR1 is SGDLS and CDR2 YYNGEE. The CDR3 is 15 residues long. The chain's CDR3 is CASSATGLSGNTIYF. CDR3 nucleotide sequence: TGTGCCAGCAGCGCGACAGGTCTCTCTGGAAACACCATATATTTT.

In the case of this clone: The same CDR3 can be traced to other DNA sequences in this sample. J is TRBJ1-2 and V is TRBV28; the match to TRBD1 covers 7 bases. Germline CDR1 and CDR2: MDHEN and SYDVKM. This CDR3 has 13 amino acids. After removal of 4 bases from V and 5 bases from J, the junction contained 4 bases not matched to a gene. CDR3 residues: CASSWDSHYGYTF. The CDR3 bases are TGTGCCAGCAGTTGGGACAGCCATTATGGCTACACCTTC.

The V and J genes are TRBV28 and TRBJ2-3, with 8 nucleotides matching TRBD1. The CDR3 length is 17 residues. The V and J ends lost 0 bases and 2 bases, in that order; junction bases with no gene match: 7. CDR1 is MDHEN and CDR2 is SYDVKM in the germline V gene. The CDR3 nucleotides are TGTGCCAGCAGTTTATGGGTCCAGGGGGCCCTCACAGATACGCAGTATTTT. It specifies CASSLWVQGALTDTQYF. Filled out from reference TRBV28 and TRBJ2-3, the complete variable domain reads DVKVTQSSRYLVKRTGEKVFLECVQDMDHENMFWYRQDPGLGLRLIYFSYDVKMKEKGDIPEGYSVSREKKERFSLILESASTNQTSMYLCASSLWVQGALTDTQYFGPGTRLTVL.

The chain has TRBV11-2 and TRBJ1-1; D remains ambiguous. CDR1 SGHAT and CDR2 FQNNGV come from the germline V gene. V was shortened by 4 bases and J by 1 base, with 19 bases between the two germline ends. This CDR3 has 17 amino acids. The CDR3 protein is CASSYQFRQSGNTEAFF. CDR3 in DNA: TGTGCCAGCAGCTATCAATTTCGGCAGAGCGGGAACACTGAAGCTTTCTTT.

J is TRBJ1-2 and V is TRBV19, with 7 positions matching TRBD1. Germline CDR1 reads LNHDA; CDR2 reads SQIVND (reference sequence). This CDR3 is 14 amino acids long. V shed 8 bases, J shed 3 bases, and the junction held 9 bases outside the gene matches. CDR3 sequence reads: CASLTTGRDYGYTF. DNA of the CDR3: TGTGCCAGTTTGACGACAGGGAGAGACTATGGCTACACCTTC.